This paragraph covers one T cell receptor beta chain sequence. This clonotype has only a few counts. Its antigen has not been determined. No much larger clonotype is one base removed from it; base qualities were not supplied. These data belong to a study of blood T cells in healthy people across ages (dated by TCRdb to 2014 to 2015). Study-level background: In model experiments, roughly one uniquely barcoded TCR beta cDNA molecule per two T cells was captured by template switching. Age-related changes in TCR beta repertoire diversity were measured in the study by deep sequencing normalized with unique cDNA molecular identifiers. Four age groups were formed from the donors: young (average 16 years), middle-aged (approximately 40), aged (about 62) and long-lived (around 82). Two additional independent replicas of 1 million unique cDNA reads from the same blood draw were analyzed for two donors (one aged 18 to 29 and one aged 80 or older). Here is what the overall study found, with its caveats: The long-lived group showed more naive CD4+ T cells, fewer expanded clones and increased TCR diversity than the aged group, suggesting age selection. Bulk unsorted PBMC profiling prevented conclusive comparison of naive and antigen-experienced compartments. The CMV infection status of donors was not known, potentially confounding age-related changes in expanded clonotypes. As age increased, observed TCR beta diversity per million T cells dropped in a roughly linear way, and a significant reduction was already evident by age around 41. A strong correlation was found between observed TCR beta diversity and the percentage of naive T cells measured by flow cytometry. Estimates of total diversity from one million sequenced T cells were regarded as lower bounds and underestimates.

CDR3 length: 18 amino acids, cysteine to phenylalanine. Of the read, only the CDR3 DNA is kept; its 54 bases are in frame from base 1. CDR1 and CDR2 (SGDLS, YYNGEE) derive from the germline V gene. V is cut by 4 bases and J by 1 base, and the space between the germline ends is 24 bases. Systemically healthy Caucasian individuals from Russia, 35 to 50 in total and aged roughly 6 to 100 years, were included as donors. Roughly 10 milliliters of peripheral blood were drawn from each donor into EDTA-treated Vacutainer tubes. Ficoll-Paque density-gradient centrifugation was used to isolate PBMCs, with at least 6 million obtained per sample. Total RNA was extracted from PBMCs with Trizol reagent, with at least 5.5 micrograms obtained per sample. For every donor, flow cytometry on a PBMC aliquot measured the percentage of naive CD45RAhigh/CD27high T cells. Library preparation was by 5' RACE. Sequencing instrument: Illumina HiSeq 2500. A second PCR of roughly 7 to 11 cycles was performed with a sample-barcoded 5' primer and a J-beta primer mix. A template-switch 5' adaptor carrying 12 random nucleotides introduced a unique molecular identifier onto each TCR beta cDNA molecule. Each sample yielded at least 3 million CDR3-containing paired-end reads. First-strand cDNA synthesis was performed from all RNA using the Mint cDNA synthesis kit, with priming by a TRBC-specific oligonucleotide. All cDNA was treated with uracil-DNA glycosylase and then went through a first 18-cycle PCR with the universal primers M1SS and BC2_uni_R. The published analysis was carried out like this. For normalization, 1 million high-quality reads were randomly selected from each sample, with every read carrying a distinct molecular identifier. Reads with shared molecular identifiers were discarded instead of being binned into consensus sequences. MiTCR, with a Q25 quality threshold and the strictest error-elimination algorithm, was used for CDR3 identification, clonotype clustering and error correction. A nonparametric unseen species model with Euler transformation was used to estimate lower-bound total TCR beta diversity. The public reads were reanalyzed by TCRdb: fastp trimming at Q25, MiXCR alignment, in-frame beta chains only. Every distinct CDR3 protein forms one entry, paired with its most common genes and DNA. What appears here as the V and J calls and clone size reflects TCRdb's work, not the paper's. The sample includes more than 900,000 distinct CDR3 sequences, with roughly 28% observed a single time. The ten biggest clones cover roughly a tenth of the sample.

These data were likewise used in another study, on T cells of mothers and their children. As that second paper reports: Nine systemically healthy Caucasian individuals served as donors, namely three mothers together with their six children. cDNA synthesis consumed the entire amount of extracted RNA, loaded at around 1.4 ug RNA in each 15 ul reaction. In the second PCR, the M1S primer added sample barcodes and 2-4 random nucleotides. More than 8 million TCR beta CDR3 reads were obtained from each mother, and approximately 3 million reads were obtained from each child. Thymic selection similarly shapes TCR recombination output in related and unrelated pairs, with minor effect from inherited differences. Normalized repertoire overlap was always found to be slightly, but never significantly, higher in related mother-child pairs than in unrelated mother-child pairs. Persistent microchimeric T cell clones were not detected, at a sensitivity of 85 to 100 clones per million clonotypes. To look for features that set related mother-child pairs apart from unrelated individuals, the researchers ran deep NGS to compare the TCR beta repertoires of mothers and children. Mothers averaged roughly 40 +/- 4 years of age and children averaged about 10 +/- 4 years. After adapters were ligated using NEBNext reagents, the libraries underwent 100+100 nt paired-end sequencing on an Illumina HiSeq 2000. To avoid cross-contamination, the mother libraries and the child libraries were prepared a month apart and sequenced in separate runs. Between roughly 500,000 and 2,300,000 distinct TCR beta clonotypes were identified per donor. Naive TCR beta clonotypes were estimated from low-frequency clonotypes matched to each donor's FACS-determined naive share, without sorting.

The sequencing input was blood. This clonotype was obtained from a middle-aged woman in good health. The rearrangement combines TRBV9 with TRBJ2-7, with an unclear D gene assignment. In nucleotide form, the sequence is TGTGCCAGCAGCTCTCACCTAGGTGGATATGGCAGTTCCTACGAGCAGTACTTC. Its protein product is CASSSHLGGYGSSYEQYF.